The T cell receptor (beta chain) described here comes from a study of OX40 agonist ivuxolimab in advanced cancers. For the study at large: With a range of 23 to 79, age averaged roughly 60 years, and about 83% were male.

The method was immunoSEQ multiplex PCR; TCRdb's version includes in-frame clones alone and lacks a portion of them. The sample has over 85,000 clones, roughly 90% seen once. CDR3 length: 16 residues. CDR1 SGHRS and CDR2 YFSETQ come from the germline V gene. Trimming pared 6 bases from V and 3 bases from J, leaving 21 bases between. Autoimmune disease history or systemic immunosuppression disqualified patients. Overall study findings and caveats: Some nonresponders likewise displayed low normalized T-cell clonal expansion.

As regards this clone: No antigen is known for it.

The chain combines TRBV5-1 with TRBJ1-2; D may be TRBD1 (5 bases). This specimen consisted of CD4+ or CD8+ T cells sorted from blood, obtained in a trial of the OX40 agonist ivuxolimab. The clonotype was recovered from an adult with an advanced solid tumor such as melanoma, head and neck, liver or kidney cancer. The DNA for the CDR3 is TGCGCCAGCACTTACACACCAGCCGGGGCGGACTATGGCTACACCTTC. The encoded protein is CASTYTPAGADYGYTF.